This T cell receptor beta chain was obtained from a study of blood T cell repertoires in COVID-19. About the research overall: Sources were T cells, B-cell-depleted T cells, or PBMCs; the material itself was cDNA or gDNA.

Here immunoSEQ multiplex PCR was the method, and the copy in TCRdb shows in-frame clones only, minus some. The sample lists about 250,000 clones; around 86% were seen once. Looked up from germline, CDR1 is KGHSH and CDR2 is LQKENI. V lost 2 bases and J 4 bases, leaving 13 bases between the germline ends. This CDR3 contains 15 residues. Clinical histories supplied by participants themselves formed the basis of cohort assignment. J is TRBJ2-3 and V is TRBV18; D is undetermined. The TCR originated in a middle-aged man who had recovered from COVID-19. Sequencing was carried out using PBMCs or T cells enriched from blood (not recorded which). The CDR3 sequence is CASSPVSVVADTQYF. The CDR3 nucleotides are TGTGCCAGCTCACCAGTTTCGGTTGTTGCAGATACGCAGTATTTT.